Listed below are T cell receptor beta chains from one sample, sequenced in a study of T cell repertoires in cytomegalovirus infection. These receptors' targets are unknown. TCRdb reprocessed the reads via MiXCR and lists one record per CDR3 protein. The sample has 700,000 to 950,000 distinct CDR3 sequences; around a third are singletons. The sample was cultured CD8+ T cells from PBMCs, taken from culture after CMV antigen stimulation. These receptors were collected from a human donor in good health (CMV status not recorded). Some clones in this sample may be carry-over from other donors' samples. Each CDR3 is given with its conserved first and last residue. A D gene is named only where the DNA matches it firmly. Part of the rows lack a size; the others show once, few, many or a class for expanded clones.

abundance | j_gene | d_gene | v_gene | CDR3aa | CDR3nt
many | TRBJ2-3 | - | TRBV7-2 | CASSLVVSTDTQYF | TGTGCCAGCAGCTTAGTAGTCTCCACAGATACGCAGTATTTT
- | TRBJ2-3 | - | TRBV6-5 | CASSYGPLLTDTQYF | TGTGCCAGCAGTTACGGGCCGTTGCTCACAGATACGCAGTATTTT
many | TRBJ2-2 | - | TRBV7-2 | CASSRWQGRDGELFF | TGTGCCAGCAGCCGTTGGCAGGGGCGGGACGGGGAGCTGTTTTTT
- | TRBJ1-2 | TRBD1 | TRBV28 | CASSLLRGTGAPPNYGYTF | TGTGCCAGCAGTTTATTAAGGGGGACAGGAGCACCCCCTAACTATGGCTACACCTTC
few | TRBJ1-2 | TRBD1 | TRBV6-5 | CASSRPGTGGYGYTF | TGTGCCAGCAGTCGCCCCGGGACAGGCGGCTATGGCTACACCTTC
few | TRBJ2-4 | - | TRBV6-1 | CASSSTPAVAKNIQYF | TGTGCCAGCAGTTCAACCCCCGCGGTAGCCAAAAACATTCAGTACTTC
few | TRBJ2-5 | TRBD2 | TRBV10-3 | CAIGSAGGPFQETQYF | TGTGCCATCGGCTCAGCGGGGGGGCCGTTTCAAGAGACCCAGTACTTC
- | TRBJ2-3 | - | TRBV6-1 | CASSPSVVAGGADTQYF | TGTGCCAGCAGCCCTTCGGTGGTGGCAGGGGGGGCAGATACGCAGTATTTT
few | TRBJ2-1 | - | TRBV5-4 | CASSFWDRSYNEQFF | TGTGCCAGCAGCTTTTGGGACCGGTCCTACAATGAGCAGTTCTTC
many | TRBJ2-7 | - | TRBV7-2 | CASSLDLDYEQYF | TGTGCCAGCAGCTTAGATTTGGACTACGAGCAGTACTTC
- | TRBJ2-3 | - | TRBV7-9 | CASEVEGFNRVTDTQYF | TGTGCCAGCGAGGTCGAGGGTTTTAACAGGGTAACAGATACGCAGTATTTT
- | TRBJ1-6 | - | TRBV6-1 | CASSETLDVLGISPLHF | TGTGCCAGCAGTGAAACTTTGGACGTACTAGGGATTTCACCCCTCCACTTT
- | TRBJ2-1 | - | TRBV4-3 | CASSRNREAYNEQFF | TGCGCCAGCAGCCGAAACAGGGAAGCCTACAATGAGCAGTTCTTC
many | TRBJ2-5 | TRBD1 | TRBV28 | CASSLFATGLRETQYF | TGTGCCAGCAGTTTATTCGCGACAGGGTTGAGGGAGACCCAGTACTTC
- | TRBJ2-3 | TRBD1 | TRBV29-1 | CSVERTGWDTQYF | TGCAGCGTTGAAAGGACAGGGTGGGATACGCAGTATTTT
- | TRBJ1-2 | - | TRBV7-2 | CASSASYGDGYTF | TGTGCCAGCAGTGCCAGCTATGGGGATGGCTACACCTTC
- | TRBJ1-6 | TRBD1 | TRBV7-9 | CASRSTGSGTPLHF | TGTGCCAGCAGGTCGACAGGGTCGGGTACACCCCTCCACTTT
once | TRBJ2-1 | TRBD2 | TRBV15 | CATSRGIAGDNNEQFF | TGTGCCACCAGCAGGGGAATAGCGGGGGACAACAATGAGCAGTTCTTC
- | TRBJ1-5 | - | TRBV28 | CASSLSSTGSNQPQHF | TGTGCCAGCAGTTTATCGTCGACAGGTAGCAATCAGCCCCAGCATTTT
- | TRBJ2-1 | TRBD1 | TRBV6-5 | CASSYFTGGFYNEQFF | TGTGCCAGCAGTTACTTTACAGGGGGCTTCTACAATGAGCAGTTCTTC
few | TRBJ2-1 | - | TRBV11-3 | CASSFRTLHEQFF | TGTGCCAGCAGCTTTAGGACTCTTCATGAGCAGTTCTTC
many | TRBJ1-2 | - | TRBV7-2 | CASSSGAPSNYGYTF | TGTGCCAGCAGCTCTGGGGCACCCTCTAACTATGGCTACACCTTC
- | TRBJ2-2 | - | TRBV4-1 | CASSQGYGELFF | TGCGCCAGCAGCCAAGGATACGGGGAGCTGTTTTTT
many | TRBJ2-2 | TRBD1 | TRBV29-1 | CSTTLRQGAPGELFF | TGCAGCACCACCCTTCGACAGGGGGCTCCCGGGGAGCTGTTTTTT
few | TRBJ2-1 | - | TRBV7-9 | CASSLVSGTANEQFF | TGTGCCAGCAGCTTAGTGAGTGGTACCGCAAATGAGCAGTTCTTC
many | TRBJ1-2 | - | TRBV7-2 | CASSLDIQIFGGYTF | TGTGCCAGCAGCTTAGACATCCAAATCTTCGGTGGCTACACCTTC
- | TRBJ1-2 | - | TRBV25-1 | CASSVPGHFGGYTF | TGTGCCAGCAGTGTGCCGGGGCACTTCGGCGGCTACACCTTC
- | TRBJ1-2 | - | TRBV7-9 | CASSLAISVDGYTF | TGTGCCAGCAGCTTAGCGATTTCAGTTGACGGCTACACCTTC
- | TRBJ1-4 | - | TRBV6-6 | CASSLGGTTIF | TGTGCCAGCAGTTTGGGAGGGACAACGATTTTT
- | TRBJ1-1 | - | TRBV20-1 | CSARDLVGTEAFF | TGCAGTGCTAGAGATTTGGTCGGCACTGAAGCTTTCTTT
few | TRBJ1-1 | - | TRBV6-2/TRBV6-3 | CASSWSGGHTFF | TGTGCCAGCAGTTGGTCTGGGGGTCACACTTTCTTT
few | TRBJ1-1 | - | TRBV12-3/TRBV12-4 | CASSKRTEAFF | TGTGCCAGCAGCAAGAGGACTGAAGCTTTCTTT
few | TRBJ1-3 | - | TRBV7-8 | CASSLDRGTRGNTIYF | TGTGCCAGCAGCTTAGATAGGGGGACGAGAGGAAACACCATATATTTT
few | TRBJ2-7 | - | TRBV10-3 | CAIGGGGSYEQYF | TGTGCCATCGGAGGGGGGGGGTCCTACGAGCAGTACTTC
few | TRBJ1-5 | - | TRBV27 | CASSYGGWGNSNQPQHF | TGTGCCAGCAGTTATGGAGGATGGGGGAATAGCAATCAGCCCCAGCATTTT
- | TRBJ2-1 | - | TRBV6-1 | CARGPHNEQFF | TGTGCCAGGGGACCCCACAATGAGCAGTTCTTC